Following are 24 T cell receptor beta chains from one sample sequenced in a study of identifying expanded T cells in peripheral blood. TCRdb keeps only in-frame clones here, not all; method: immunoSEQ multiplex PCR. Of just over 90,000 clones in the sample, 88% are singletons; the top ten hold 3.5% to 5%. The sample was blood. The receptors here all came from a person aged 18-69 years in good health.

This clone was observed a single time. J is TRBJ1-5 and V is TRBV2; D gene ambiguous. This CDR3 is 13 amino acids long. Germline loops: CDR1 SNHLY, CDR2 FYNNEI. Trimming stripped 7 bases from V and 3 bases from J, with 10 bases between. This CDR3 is CASNPDVNQPQHF. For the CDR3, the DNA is TGTGCCAGCAACCCGGACGTCAATCAGCCCCAGCATTTT.

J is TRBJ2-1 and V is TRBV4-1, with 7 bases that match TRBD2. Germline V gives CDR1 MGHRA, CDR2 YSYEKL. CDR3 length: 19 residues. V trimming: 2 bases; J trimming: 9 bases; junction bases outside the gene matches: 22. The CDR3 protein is CASSQSRLGSERGLSEQFF. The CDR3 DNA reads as TGCGCCAGCAGCCAAAGTAGGTTGGGATCCGAGCGGGGTCTCTCTGAGCAGTTCTTC.

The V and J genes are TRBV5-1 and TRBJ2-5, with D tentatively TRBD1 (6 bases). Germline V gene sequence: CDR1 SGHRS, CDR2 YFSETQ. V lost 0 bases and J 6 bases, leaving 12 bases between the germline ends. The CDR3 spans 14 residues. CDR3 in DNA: TGCGCCAGCAGCTTGGACACAGGGCCAAAGACCCAGTACTTC. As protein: CASSLDTGPKTQYF.

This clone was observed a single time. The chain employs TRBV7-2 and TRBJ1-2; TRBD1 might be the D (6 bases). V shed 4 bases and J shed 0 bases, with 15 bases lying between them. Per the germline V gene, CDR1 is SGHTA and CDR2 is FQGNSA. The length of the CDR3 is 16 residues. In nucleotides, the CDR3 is TGTGCCAGCAGCTACAAACCTTGGGGGCCTAACTATGGCTACACCTTC. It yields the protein CASSYKPWGPNYGYTF.

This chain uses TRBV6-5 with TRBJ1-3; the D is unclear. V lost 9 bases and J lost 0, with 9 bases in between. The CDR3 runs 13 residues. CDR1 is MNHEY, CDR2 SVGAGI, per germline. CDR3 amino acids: CASWRSSGNTIYF. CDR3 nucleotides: TGTGCCAGTTGGCGGAGCTCTGGAAACACCATATATTTT.

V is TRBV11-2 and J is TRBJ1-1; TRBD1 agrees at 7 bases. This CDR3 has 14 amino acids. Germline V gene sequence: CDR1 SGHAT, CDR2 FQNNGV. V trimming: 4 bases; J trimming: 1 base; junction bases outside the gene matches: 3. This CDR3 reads CASSSYRGNTEAFF. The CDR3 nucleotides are TGTGCCAGCAGCTCATACAGGGGGAACACTGAAGCTTTCTTT.

The CDR3 nucleotides read TGTGCCAGCACCTCGACAGGGGACGAGCAGTACTTC. Protein sequence: CASTSTGDEQYF. V and J are TRBV7-6 and TRBJ2-7; 8 positions match TRBD1. This CDR3 contains 12 residues. Germline V lookup: CDR1 SGHVS, CDR2 FNYEAQ. With 7 bases clipped from V and 5 bases from J, the junction kept 4 bases outside the gene matches.

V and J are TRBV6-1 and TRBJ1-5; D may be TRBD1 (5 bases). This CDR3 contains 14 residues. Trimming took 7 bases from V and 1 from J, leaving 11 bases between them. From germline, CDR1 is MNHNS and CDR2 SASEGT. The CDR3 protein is CASTNGGSNQPQHF. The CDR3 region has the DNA TGTGCCAGCACTAACGGGGGGAGCAATCAGCCCCAGCATTTT.

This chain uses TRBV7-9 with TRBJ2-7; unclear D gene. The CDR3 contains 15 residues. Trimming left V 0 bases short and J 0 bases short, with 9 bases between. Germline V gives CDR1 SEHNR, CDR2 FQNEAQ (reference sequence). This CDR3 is CASSLAGRPSYEQYF. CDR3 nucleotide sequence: TGTGCCAGCAGCTTAGCAGGACGGCCCTCCTACGAGCAGTACTTC. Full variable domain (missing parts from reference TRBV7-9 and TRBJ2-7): DTGVSQNPRHKITKRGQNVTFRCDPISEHNRLYWYRQTLGQGPEFLTYFQNEAQLEKSRLLSDRFSAERPKGSFSTLEIQRTEQGDSAMYLCASSLAGRPSYEQYFGPGTRLTVT.

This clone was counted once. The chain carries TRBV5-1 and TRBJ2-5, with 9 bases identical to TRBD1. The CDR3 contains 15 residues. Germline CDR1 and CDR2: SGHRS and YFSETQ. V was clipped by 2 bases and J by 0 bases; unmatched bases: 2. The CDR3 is CASSFDRGYQETQYF. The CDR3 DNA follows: TGCGCCAGCAGCTTCGACAGGGGGTACCAAGAGACCCAGTACTTC.

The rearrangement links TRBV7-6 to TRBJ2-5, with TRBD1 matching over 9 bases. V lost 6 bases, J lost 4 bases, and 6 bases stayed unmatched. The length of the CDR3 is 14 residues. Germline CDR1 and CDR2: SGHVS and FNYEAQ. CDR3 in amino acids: CASRRTGVGETQYF. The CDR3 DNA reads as TGTGCCAGCAGGAGGACAGGGGTAGGAGAGACCCAGTACTTC.

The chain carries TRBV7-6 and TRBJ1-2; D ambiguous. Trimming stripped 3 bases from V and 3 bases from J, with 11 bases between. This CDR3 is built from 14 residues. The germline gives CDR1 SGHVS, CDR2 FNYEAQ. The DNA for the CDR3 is TGTGCCAGCAGCTTTCGGGGAGCTCACTATGGCTACACCTTC. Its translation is CASSFRGAHYGYTF.

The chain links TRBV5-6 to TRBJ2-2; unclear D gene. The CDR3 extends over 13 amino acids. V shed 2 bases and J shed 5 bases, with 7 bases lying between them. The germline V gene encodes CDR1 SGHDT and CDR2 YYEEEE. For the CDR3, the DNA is TGTGCCAGCAGCTTTAGAGATACCGGGGAGCTGTTTTTT. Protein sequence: CASSFRDTGELFF.

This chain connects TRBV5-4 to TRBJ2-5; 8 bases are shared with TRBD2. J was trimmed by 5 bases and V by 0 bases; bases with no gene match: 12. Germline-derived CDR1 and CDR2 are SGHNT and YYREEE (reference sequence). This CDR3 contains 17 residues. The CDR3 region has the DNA TGTGCCAGCAGCTTGGCAGGCGGGGGGCTCAGCGGGGAGACCCAGTACTTC. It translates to CASSLAGGGLSGETQYF.

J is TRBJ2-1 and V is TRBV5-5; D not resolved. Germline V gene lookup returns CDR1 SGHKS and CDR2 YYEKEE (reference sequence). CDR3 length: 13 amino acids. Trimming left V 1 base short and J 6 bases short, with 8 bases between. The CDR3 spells CASSLSMGNEQFF. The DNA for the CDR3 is TGTGCCAGCAGCTTGTCCATGGGCAATGAGCAGTTCTTC. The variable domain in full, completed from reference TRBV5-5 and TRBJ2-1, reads DAGVTQSPTHLIKTRGQQVTLRCSPISGHKSVSWYQQVLGQGPQFIFQYYEKEERGRGNFPDRFSARQFPNYSSELNVNALLLGDSALYLCASSLSMGNEQFFGPGTRLTVL.

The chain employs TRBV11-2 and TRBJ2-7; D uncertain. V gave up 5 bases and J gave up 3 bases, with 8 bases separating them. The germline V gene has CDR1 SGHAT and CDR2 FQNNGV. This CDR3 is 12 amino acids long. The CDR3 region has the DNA TGTGCCAGCAGCCAAGCAGGCTACGAGCAGTACTTC. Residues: CASSQAGYEQYF. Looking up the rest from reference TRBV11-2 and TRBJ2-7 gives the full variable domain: EAGVAQSPRYKIIEKRQSVAFWCNPISGHATLYWYQQILGQGPKLLIQFQNNGVVDDSQLPKDRFSAERLKGVDSTLKIQPAKLEDSAVYLCASSQAGYEQYFGPGTRLTVT.

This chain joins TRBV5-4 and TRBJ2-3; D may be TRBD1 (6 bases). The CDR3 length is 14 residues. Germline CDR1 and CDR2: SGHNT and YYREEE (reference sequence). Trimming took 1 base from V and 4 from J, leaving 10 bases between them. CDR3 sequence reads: CASSLFGGSDTQYF. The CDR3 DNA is TGTGCCAGCAGCTTGTTTGGGGGCTCAGATACGCAGTATTTT.

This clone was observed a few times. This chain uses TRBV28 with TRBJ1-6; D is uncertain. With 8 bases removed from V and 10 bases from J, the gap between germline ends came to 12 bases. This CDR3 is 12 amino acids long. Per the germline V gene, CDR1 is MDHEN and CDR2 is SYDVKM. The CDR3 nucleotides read TGTGCCAGCTGCCTAGGGAACTCACCCCTCCACTTT. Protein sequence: CASCLGNSPLHF.

CDR3 in amino acids: CASSPLGGPGTDTQYF. In DNA, the CDR3 is TGTGCCAGCAGCCCCCTGGGAGGGCCTGGCACAGATACGCAGTATTTT. The chain couples TRBV7-2 to TRBJ2-3; 7 bases are shared with TRBD2. V lost 5 bases and J lost 1; bases outside the gene matches: 9. Germline lookup yields CDR1 SGHTA and CDR2 FQGNSA. CDR3 size: 16 residues. The full variable domain, rest sourced from reference TRBV7-2 and TRBJ2-3, is GAGVSQSPSNKVTEKGKDVELRCDPISGHTALYWYRQSLGQGLEFLIYFQGNSAPDKSGLPSDRFSAERTGGSVSTLTIQRTQQEDSAVYLCASSPLGGPGTDTQYFGPGTRLTVL.

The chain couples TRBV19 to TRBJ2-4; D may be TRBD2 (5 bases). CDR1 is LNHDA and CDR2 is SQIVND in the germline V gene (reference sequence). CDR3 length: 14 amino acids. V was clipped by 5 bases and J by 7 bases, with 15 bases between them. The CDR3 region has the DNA TGTGCCAGTAGTGCCGGACTGGGAGAGAACATTCAGTACTTC. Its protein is CASSAGLGENIQYF.

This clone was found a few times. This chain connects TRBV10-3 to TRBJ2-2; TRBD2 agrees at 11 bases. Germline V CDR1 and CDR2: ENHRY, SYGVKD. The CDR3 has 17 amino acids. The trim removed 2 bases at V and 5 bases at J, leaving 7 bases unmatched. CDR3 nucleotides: TGTGCCATCAGTGAGGTAGCGGGGGGGCCTGGGACCGGGGAGCTGTTTTTT. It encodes CAISEVAGGPGTGELFF.

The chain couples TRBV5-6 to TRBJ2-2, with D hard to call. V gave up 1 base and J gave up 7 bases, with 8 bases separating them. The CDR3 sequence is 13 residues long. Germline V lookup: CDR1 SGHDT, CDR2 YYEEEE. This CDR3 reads CASSLSTGGELFF. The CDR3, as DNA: TGTGCCAGCAGCTTGTCCACGGGCGGGGAGCTGTTTTTT.

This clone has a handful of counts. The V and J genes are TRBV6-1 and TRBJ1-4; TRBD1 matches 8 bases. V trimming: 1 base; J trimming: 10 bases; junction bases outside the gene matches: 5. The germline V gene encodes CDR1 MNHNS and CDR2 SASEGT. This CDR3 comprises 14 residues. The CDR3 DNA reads TGTGCCAGCAGTGAAGGGACAGGGTCCGGAAAACTGTTTTTT. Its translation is CASSEGTGSGKLFF.

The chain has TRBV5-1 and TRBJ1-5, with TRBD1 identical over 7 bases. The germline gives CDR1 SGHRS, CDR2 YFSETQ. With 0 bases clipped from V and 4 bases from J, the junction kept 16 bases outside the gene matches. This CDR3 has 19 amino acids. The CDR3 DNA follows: TGCGCCAGCAGCTTGGTCCCTTCGACAGGGATTCAATTTAATCAGCCCCAGCATTTT. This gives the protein CASSLVPSTGIQFNQPQHF.